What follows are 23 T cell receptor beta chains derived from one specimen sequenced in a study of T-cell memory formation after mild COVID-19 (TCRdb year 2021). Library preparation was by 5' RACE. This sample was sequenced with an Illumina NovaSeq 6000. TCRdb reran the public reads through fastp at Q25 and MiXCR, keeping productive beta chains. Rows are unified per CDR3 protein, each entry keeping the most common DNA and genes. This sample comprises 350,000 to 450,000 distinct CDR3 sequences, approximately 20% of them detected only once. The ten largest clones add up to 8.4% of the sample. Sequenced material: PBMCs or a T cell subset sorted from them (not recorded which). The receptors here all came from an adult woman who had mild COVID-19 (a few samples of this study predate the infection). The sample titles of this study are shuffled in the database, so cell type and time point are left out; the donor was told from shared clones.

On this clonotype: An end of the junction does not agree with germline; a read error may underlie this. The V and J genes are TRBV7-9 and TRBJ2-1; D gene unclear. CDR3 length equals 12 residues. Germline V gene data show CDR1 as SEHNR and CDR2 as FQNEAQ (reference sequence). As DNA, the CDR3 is TGTGCCAGCAGCTTATCACCCGACCCGACCGACTTC. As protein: CASSLSPDPTDF.

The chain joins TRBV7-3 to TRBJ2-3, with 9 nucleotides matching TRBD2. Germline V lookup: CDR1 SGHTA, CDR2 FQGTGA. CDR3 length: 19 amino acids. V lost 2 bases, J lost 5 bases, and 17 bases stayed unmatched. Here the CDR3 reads CASSLDPPGRGGREDTQYF. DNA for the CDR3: TGTGCCAGCAGCTTAGACCCCCCTGGGCGGGGGGGCCGAGAAGATACGCAGTATTTT.

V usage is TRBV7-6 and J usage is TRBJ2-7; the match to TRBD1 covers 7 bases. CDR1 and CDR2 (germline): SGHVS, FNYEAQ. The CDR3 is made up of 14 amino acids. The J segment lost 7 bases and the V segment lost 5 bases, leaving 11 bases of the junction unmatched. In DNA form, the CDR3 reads TGTGCCAGCAGCGCAGACAGGGTAGGGGTGGAGCAGTACTTC. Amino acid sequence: CASSADRVGVEQYF.

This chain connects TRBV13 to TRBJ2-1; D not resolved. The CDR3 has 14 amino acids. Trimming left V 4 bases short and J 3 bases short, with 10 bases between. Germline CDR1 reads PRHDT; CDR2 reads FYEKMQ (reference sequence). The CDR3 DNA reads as TGTGCCAGCAGCTCTCGACGGAACTACAATGAGCAGTTCTTC. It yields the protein CASSSRRNYNEQFF.

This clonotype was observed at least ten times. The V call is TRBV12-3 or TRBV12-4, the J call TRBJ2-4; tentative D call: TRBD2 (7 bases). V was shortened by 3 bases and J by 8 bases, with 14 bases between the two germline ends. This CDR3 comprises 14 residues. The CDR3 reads CASSFRGGLDIQYF. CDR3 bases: TGTGCCAGCAGTTTTAGGGGGGGCCTGGACATTCAGTACTTC.

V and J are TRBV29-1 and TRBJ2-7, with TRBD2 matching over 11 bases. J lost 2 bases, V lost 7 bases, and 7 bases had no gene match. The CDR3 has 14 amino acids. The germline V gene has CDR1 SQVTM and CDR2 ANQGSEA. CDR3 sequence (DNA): TGCAGCGGACAGACTAGCGGGATAACCTACGAGCAGTACTTC. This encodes CSGQTSGITYEQYF.

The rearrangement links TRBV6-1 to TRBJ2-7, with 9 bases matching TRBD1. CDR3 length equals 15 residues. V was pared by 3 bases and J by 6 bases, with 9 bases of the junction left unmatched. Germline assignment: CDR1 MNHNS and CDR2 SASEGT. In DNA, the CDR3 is TGTGCCAGCAGTGACGCCGGGACAGGGCGGTCCGAGCAGTACTTC. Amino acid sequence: CASSDAGTGRSEQYF.

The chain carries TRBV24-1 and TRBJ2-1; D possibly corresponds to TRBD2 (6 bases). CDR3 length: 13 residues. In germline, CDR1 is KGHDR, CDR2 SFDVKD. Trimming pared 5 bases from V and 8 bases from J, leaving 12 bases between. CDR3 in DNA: TGTGCCACCAGTGGCATGGGGGGTTATGAGCAGTTCTTC. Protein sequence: CATSGMGGYEQFF.

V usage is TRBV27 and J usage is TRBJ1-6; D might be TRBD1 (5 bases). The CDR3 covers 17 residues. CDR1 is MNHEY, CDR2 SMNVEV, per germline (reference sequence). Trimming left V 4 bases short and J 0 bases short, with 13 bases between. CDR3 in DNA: TGTGCCAGCAGTTCTACCGCAGGGAGCTCCTATAATTCACCCCTCCACTTT. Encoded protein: CASSSTAGSSYNSPLHF.

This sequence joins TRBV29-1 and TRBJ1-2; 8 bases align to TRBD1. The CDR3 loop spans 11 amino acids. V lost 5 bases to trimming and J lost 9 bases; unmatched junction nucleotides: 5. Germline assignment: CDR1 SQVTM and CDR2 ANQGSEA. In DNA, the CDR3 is TGCAGCGTTCTAGGGACAGGAAGCTACACCTTC. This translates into CSVLGTGSYTF.

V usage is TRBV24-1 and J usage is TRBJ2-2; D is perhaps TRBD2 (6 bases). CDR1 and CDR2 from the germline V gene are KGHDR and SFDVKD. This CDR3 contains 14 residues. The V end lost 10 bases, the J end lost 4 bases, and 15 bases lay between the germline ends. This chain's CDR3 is CATGTGTGTGELFF. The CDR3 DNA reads TGTGCCACAGGTACCGGGACTGGCACCGGGGAGCTGTTTTTT.

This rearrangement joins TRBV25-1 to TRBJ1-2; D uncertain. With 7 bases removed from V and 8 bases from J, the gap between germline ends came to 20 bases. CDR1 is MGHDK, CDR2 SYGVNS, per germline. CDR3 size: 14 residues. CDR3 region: CASTSAGGLGGYTF. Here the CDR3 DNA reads TGTGCCAGCACCTCCGCAGGAGGTTTGGGCGGCTACACCTTC.

CDR3 protein: CASSSYQRESDEQFF. The DNA for the CDR3 is TGTGCCAGCAGCTCCTATCAGCGGGAGAGCGATGAGCAGTTCTTC. The chain carries TRBV11-2 and TRBJ2-1, with 8 bases aligning to TRBD2. CDR3 length: 15 amino acids. The V gene's germline CDR1 is SGHAT and CDR2 FQNNGV. V lost 4 bases and J lost 8; bases outside the gene matches: 10.

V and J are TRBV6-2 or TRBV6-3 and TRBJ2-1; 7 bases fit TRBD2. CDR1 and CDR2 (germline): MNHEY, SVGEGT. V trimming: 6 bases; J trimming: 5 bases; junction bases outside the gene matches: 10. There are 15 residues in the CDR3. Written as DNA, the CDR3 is TGTGCCAGCAGGTCAATTAGCGGGCCAGACAATGAGCAGTTCTTC. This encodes CASRSISGPDNEQFF.

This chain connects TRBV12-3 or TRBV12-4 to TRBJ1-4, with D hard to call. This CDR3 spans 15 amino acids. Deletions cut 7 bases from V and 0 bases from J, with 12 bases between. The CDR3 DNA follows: TGTGCCAGCAACCCCCGACGGGCAACTAATGAAAAACTGTTTTTT. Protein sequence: CASNPRRATNEKLFF.

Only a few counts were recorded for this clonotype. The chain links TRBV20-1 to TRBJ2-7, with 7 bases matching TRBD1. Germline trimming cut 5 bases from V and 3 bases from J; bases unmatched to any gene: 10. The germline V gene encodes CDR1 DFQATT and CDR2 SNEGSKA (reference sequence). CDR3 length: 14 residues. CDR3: CSAFLRDRGYEQYF. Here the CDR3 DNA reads TGCAGTGCTTTCCTCCGGGACAGAGGCTACGAGCAGTACTTC.

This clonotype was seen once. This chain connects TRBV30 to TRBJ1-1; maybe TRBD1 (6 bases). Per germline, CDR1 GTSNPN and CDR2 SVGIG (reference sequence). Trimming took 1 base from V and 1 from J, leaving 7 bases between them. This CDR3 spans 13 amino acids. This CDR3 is CAWSGGPNTEAFF. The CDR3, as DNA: TGTGCCTGGAGTGGGGGGCCGAACACTGAAGCTTTCTTT.

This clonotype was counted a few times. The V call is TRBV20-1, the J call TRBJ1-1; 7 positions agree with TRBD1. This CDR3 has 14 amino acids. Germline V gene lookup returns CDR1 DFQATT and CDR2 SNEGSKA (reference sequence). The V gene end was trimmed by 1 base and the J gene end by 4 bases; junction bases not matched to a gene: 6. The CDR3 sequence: CSARVPGGGTEAFF. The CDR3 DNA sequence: TGCAGTGCTAGAGTGCCAGGGGGTGGCACTGAAGCTTTCTTT.

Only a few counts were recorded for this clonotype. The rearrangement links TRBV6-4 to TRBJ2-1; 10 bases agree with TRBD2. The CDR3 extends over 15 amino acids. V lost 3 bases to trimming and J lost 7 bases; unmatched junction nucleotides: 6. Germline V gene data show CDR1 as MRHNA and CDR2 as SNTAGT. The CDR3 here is CASSDTSGEGNEQFF. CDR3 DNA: TGTGCCAGCAGTGATACTAGCGGGGAAGGGAATGAGCAGTTCTTC.

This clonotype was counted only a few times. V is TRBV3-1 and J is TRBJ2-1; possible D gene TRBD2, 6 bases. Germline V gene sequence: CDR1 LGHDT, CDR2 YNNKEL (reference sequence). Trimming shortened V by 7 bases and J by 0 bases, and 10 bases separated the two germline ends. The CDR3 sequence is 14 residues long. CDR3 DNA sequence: TGTGCCAGCATGCACGGGAGCTCCTACAATGAGCAGTTCTTC. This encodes CASMHGSSYNEQFF.

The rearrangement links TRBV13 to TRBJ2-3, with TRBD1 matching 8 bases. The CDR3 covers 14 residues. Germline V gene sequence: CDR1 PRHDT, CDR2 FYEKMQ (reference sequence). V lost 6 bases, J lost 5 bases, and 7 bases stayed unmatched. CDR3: CASRPQGAGDTQYF. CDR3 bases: TGTGCCAGCAGACCTCAGGGGGCGGGAGATACGCAGTATTTT.

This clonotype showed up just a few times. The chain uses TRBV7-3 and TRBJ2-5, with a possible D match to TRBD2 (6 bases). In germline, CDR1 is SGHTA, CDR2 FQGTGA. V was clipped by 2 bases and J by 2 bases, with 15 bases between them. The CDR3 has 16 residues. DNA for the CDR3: TGTGCCAGCAGCTTACTAGGGACTCCTGGGCAAGAGACCCAGTACTTC. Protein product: CASSLLGTPGQETQYF.

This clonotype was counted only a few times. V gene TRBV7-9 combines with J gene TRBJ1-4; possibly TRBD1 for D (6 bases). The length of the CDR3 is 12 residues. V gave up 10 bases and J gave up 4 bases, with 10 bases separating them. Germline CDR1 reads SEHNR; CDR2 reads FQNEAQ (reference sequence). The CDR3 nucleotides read TGTGCCACCGGACAGTTTAATGAAAAACTGTTTTTT. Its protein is CATGQFNEKLFF.